This T cell receptor (beta chain) stems from a study of blood T cell repertoires in COVID-19. Sequencing used immunoSEQ multiplex PCR; TCRdb keeps in-frame clones, though not all of them. Here the sample spans 150,000 to 200,000 clones, 88% being singletons. This clone appeared once. Grouping used clinical history reported by participants in a survey and questionnaire. This CDR3 contains 13 residues. Germline-derived CDR1 and CDR2 are MNHEY and SMNVEV (reference sequence). Trimming took 6 bases from V and 8 from J; bases not matched to a gene: 9. The material sequenced was PBMCs or T cells enriched from blood (not recorded which). The chain has TRBV27 and TRBJ1-1; 7 nucleotides match TRBD1. The TCR originated in a woman younger than 30 who had recovered from COVID-19. DNA of the CDR3: TGTGCCAGCAGCAAGGGGACAGTTGGCGAAGCTTTCTTT. Translating it yields CASSKGTVGEAFF.